Shown below are 4 T cell receptor beta chains from a single sample sequenced in a study of shared clonotypes between healthy human individuals. Here immunoSEQ multiplex PCR was the method, and the copy in TCRdb shows in-frame clones only, minus some. This table holds 2,100,000 or so clones, 95% found once. The sequencing input was naive CD4+ T cells sorted from blood. Subset denoted: CD45RA+ positively selected. The origin of the receptors is a young man in good health.

This chain uses TRBV7-9 with TRBJ1-1, with 7 bases aligning to TRBD1. V dropped 6 bases and J dropped 8; count of bases not matched to a gene: 9. The length of the CDR3 is 13 residues. Germline CDR1 is SEHNR and CDR2 is FQNEAQ (reference sequence). The CDR3: CASRDRRLGEAFF. CDR3 sequence (DNA): TGTGCCAGCAGGGACAGGAGGCTCGGGGAAGCTTTCTTT.

This clone was picked up one time. This rearrangement joins TRBV5-4 to TRBJ2-1; D is unresolved. The CDR3 extends over 13 amino acids. CDR1 and CDR2 (germline): SGHNT, YYREEE (reference sequence). With 5 bases removed from V and 5 bases from J, the gap between germline ends came to 11 bases. The CDR3 nucleotides are TGTGCCAGCAGGAGTTGGGTCGACAATGAGCAGTTCTTC. The encoded protein is CASRSWVDNEQFF.

The V and J genes are TRBV6-5 and TRBJ2-7; TRBD1 matches 8 bases. The CDR3 sequence is 16 residues long. In germline, CDR1 is MNHEY, CDR2 SVGAGI. V was clipped by 1 base and J by 7 bases; unmatched bases: 12. Here the CDR3 reads CASSYLLGTGEGEQYF. DNA of the CDR3: TGTGCCAGCAGTTACTTGTTAGGGACAGGAGAGGGTGAGCAGTACTTC.

The chain employs TRBV18 and TRBJ1-5, with TRBD1 as a possible D gene (6 bases). Trimming left V 0 bases short and J 4 bases short, with 16 bases between. CDR3 length: 17 residues. Germline values: CDR1 KGHSH, CDR2 LQKENI. CDR3 loop: CASSPPASGARNQPQHF. As DNA, the CDR3 is TGTGCCAGCTCACCACCGGCCTCAGGGGCGCGGAATCAGCCCCAGCATTTT. Combining the CDR3 with reference TRBV18 and TRBJ1-5 gives the whole variable domain NAGVMQNPRHLVRRRGQEARLRCSPMKGHSHVYWYRQLPEEGLKFMVYLQKENIIDESGMPKERFSAEFPKEGPSILRIQQVVRGDSAAYFCASSPPASGARNQPQHFGDGTRLSIL.